This T cell receptor (beta chain) was recorded in a study of human T cells and chemical hapten exposure. Study summary: Readings were taken at 6 days from patch tests that had applied 0.01% DPC to the upper back. TCR yields per sample varied mostly from small pooled library volume differences. Study conclusions and caveats: Significantly greater numbers of large CDR3 similarity clusters came from expanded TCRs than from controls.

The time point here: patch test 3, about 24 weeks after DPC sensitization. Treatment given: therapeutic diphenylcyclopropenone sensitization with weekly scalp DPC. TCRdb re-called the RACE reads with MiXCR, one entry per CDR3 protein. The sample lists about 90,000 distinct CDR3 sequences; 9.5% to 13% were seen once. The V end lost 3 bases, the J end lost 2 bases, and 7 bases lay between the germline ends. Germline V CDR1 and CDR2: MRHNA, SNTAGT. The CDR3 runs 13 residues. This clonotype was found many times. Its cognate antigen is unknown. Material: whole blood, obtained in connection with sensitization to the hapten diphenylcyclopropenone (DPC). This clonotype was sampled from a woman aged 30 to 39 with alopecia areata. Some clones in this sample may be carry-over from other donors' samples. V usage is TRBV6-4 and J usage is TRBJ1-1; D is possibly TRBD1 (6 bases). The CDR3 sequence: CASSEDRNTEAFF. CDR3 nucleotides: TGTGCCAGCAGTGAGGACAGAAACACTGAAGCTTTCTTT.